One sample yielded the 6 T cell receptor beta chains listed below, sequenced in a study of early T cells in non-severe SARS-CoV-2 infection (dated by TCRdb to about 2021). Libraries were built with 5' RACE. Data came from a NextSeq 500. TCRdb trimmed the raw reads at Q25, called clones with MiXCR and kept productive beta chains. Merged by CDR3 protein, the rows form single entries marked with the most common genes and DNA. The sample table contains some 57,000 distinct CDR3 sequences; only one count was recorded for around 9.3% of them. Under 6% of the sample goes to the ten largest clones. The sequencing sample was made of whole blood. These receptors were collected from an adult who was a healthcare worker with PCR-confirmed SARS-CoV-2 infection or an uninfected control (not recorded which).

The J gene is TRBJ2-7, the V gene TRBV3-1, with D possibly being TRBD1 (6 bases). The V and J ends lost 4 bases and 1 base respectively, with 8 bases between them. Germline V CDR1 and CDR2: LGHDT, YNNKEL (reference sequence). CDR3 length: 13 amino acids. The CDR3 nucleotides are TGTGCCAGCAGCCGTGGGACATCCTACGAGCAGTACTTC. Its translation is CASSRGTSYEQYF.

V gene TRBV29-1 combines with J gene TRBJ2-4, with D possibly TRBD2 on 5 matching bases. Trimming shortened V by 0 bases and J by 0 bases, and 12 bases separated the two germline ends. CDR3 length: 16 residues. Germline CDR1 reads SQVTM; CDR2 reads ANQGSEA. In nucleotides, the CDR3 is TGCAGCGTTGAAGATCCCGGAGGATTAGCCAAAAACATTCAGTACTTC. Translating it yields CSVEDPGGLAKNIQYF.

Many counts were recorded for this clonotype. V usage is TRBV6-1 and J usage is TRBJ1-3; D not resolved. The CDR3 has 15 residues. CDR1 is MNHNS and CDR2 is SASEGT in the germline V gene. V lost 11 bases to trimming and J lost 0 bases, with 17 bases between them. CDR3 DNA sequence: TGTGCCGGAACCTCTATAGTCGACTCTGGAAACACCATATATTTT. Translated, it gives CAGTSIVDSGNTIYF.

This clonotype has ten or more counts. This CDR3 is CSATRQIFTGTSGYEQYF. In DNA form, the CDR3 reads TGCAGTGCTACTAGACAGATTTTCACCGGGACTAGCGGCTACGAGCAGTACTTC. The chain couples TRBV20-1 to TRBJ2-7; 11 nucleotides match TRBD2. With 4 bases clipped from V and 3 bases from J, the junction kept 17 bases outside the gene matches. CDR3 length: 18 residues. CDR1 is DFQATT and CDR2 is SNEGSKA in the germline V gene (reference sequence).

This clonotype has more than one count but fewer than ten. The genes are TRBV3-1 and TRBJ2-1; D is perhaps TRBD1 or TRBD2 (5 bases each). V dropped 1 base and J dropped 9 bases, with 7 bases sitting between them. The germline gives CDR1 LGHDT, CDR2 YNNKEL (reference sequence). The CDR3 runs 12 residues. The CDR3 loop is CASSQGGGEQFF. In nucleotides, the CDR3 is TGTGCCAGCAGCCAAGGTGGGGGTGAGCAGTTCTTC.

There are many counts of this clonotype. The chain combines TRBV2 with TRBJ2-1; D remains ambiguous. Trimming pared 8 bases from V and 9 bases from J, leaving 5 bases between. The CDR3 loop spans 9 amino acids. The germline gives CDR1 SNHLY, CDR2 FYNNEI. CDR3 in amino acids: CASGREQFF. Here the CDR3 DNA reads TGTGCCAGCGGGCGTGAGCAGTTCTTC.